The source of this T cell receptor (beta chain) is a study of radiotherapy plus CTLA-4 blockade in lung cancer. Some clones are missing from TCRdb's copy, which holds only in-frame ones; the method was immunoSEQ multiplex PCR. The data show 50,000 or so clones, about 88% seen once. V lost 0 bases and J 0 bases, leaving 14 bases between the germline ends. The CDR3 runs 16 residues. Germline V gene lookup returns CDR1 GTSNPN and CDR2 SVGIG (reference sequence). This chain connects TRBV30 to TRBJ1-2; no clear D gene. This receptor was identified in a human donor with non-small cell lung cancer whose response to radiotherapy plus ipilimumab could not be evaluated. The sample consisted of peripheral blood, taken from a patient treated with radiotherapy plus ipilimumab. CDR3 coding DNA: TGTGCCTGGAGTGTAGAGGGTCTCAGATCTAACTATGGCTACACCTTC. Encoded protein: CAWSVEGLRSNYGYTF. The full variable domain, its missing parts supplied by reference TRBV30 and TRBJ1-2, is SQTIHQWPATLVQPVGSPLSLECTVEGTSNPNLYWYRQAAGRGLQLLFYSVGIGQISSEVPQNLSASRPQDRQFILSSKKLLLSDSGFYLCAWSVEGLRSNYGYTFGSGTRLTVV.